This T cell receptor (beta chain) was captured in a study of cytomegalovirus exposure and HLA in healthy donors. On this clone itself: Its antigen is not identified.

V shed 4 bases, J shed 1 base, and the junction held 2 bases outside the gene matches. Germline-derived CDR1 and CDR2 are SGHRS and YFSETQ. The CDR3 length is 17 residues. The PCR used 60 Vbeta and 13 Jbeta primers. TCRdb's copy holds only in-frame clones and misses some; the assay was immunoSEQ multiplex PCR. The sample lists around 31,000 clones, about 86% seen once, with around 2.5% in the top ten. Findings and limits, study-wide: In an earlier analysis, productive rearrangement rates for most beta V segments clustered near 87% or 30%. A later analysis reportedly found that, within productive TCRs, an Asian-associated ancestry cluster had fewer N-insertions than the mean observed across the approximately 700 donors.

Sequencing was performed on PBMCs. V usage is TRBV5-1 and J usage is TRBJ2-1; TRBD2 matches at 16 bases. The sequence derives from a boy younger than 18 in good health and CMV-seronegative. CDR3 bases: TGCGCCAGCAGCGAGGGACTAGCGGGGGGGTCCTACAATGAGCAGTTCTTC. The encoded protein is CASSEGLAGGSYNEQFF.